This note documents a single T cell receptor (beta chain) sequence. Its specificity is not known. With a much larger clone just one base away, this may be a read error. This sample was taken from a study of CD8 T cells in ankylosing spondylitis. Study-wide results and limits: Disease-associated clonotypes exhibited CD8+ identity and were relatively infrequent in peripheral blood. Seemingly characteristic of ankylosing spondylitis blood was a TCR beta motif consisting of under 10 highly homologous variants. Significant enrichment of disease-linked clones was reported in matched ankylosing spondylitis synovial fluid.

Researchers built TCR beta libraries using quantitative 5'-RACE with molecular barcodes. TCRdb re-derived calls from the 5' RACE reads in MiXCR, one entry per CDR3 protein. The data show fewer than 550,000 distinct CDR3 sequences, about 5.7% seen once. This CDR3 has 15 amino acids. J is TRBJ1-1 and V is TRBV12-3 or TRBV12-4, with 12 bases lining up with TRBD1. The clonotype was recovered from a male donor with ankylosing spondylitis. The sample taken for sequencing was blood, either unsorted or a sorted T cell fraction (not recorded which). CDR3 loop: CASSGGTGGVTESFF. In DNA form, the CDR3 reads TGTGCCAGCAGTGGGGGGACAGGGGGCGTCACTGAATCTTTCTTT.